These 10 T cell receptor beta chains were all obtained from the same sample, sequenced in a study of T cell responses to AZD1222 COVID-19 vaccine (dated by TCRdb to the early 2020s). The time point label on this specimen signifies: baseline before first vaccination. Library method: the immunoSEQ multiplex PCR assay. TCRdb limited this immuneACCESS table to in-frame rearrangements with V and J called. A share of clones is missing; checked studies link under half to unresolved V genes, and the rest is unexplained. The sample table lists about 100,000 clones, roughly 84% of them with a count of one. The top ten clonotypes cover approximately 1.5% of the sample. Here the sequenced sample was peripheral blood, taken on day 0 of AZD1222 vaccination. Source of these receptors: an adult in good health.

The CDR3 loop is CSGGLNTEAFF. The CDR3 bases are TGCTCGGGGGGCTTGAACACTGAAGCTTTCTTT. V is TRBV20-1 and J is TRBJ1-1, with TRBD1 as a possible D gene (6 bases). The CDR3 contains 11 residues. Germline lookup yields CDR1 DFQATT and CDR2 SNEGSKA (reference sequence).

The chain has TRBV28 and TRBJ1-2; D not resolved. The CDR3 loop spans 14 amino acids. Deletions cut 2 bases from V and 4 bases from J, with 11 bases between. Germline loops: CDR1 MDHEN, CDR2 SYDVKM. This chain's CDR3 is CASSLGGATYGYTF. CDR3 bases: TGTGCCAGCAGTTTAGGAGGAGCCACCTATGGCTACACCTTC.

V and J are TRBV7-2 and TRBJ1-2, with TRBD1 identical over 8 bases. There are 14 residues in the CDR3. The ends lost 5 bases at V and 4 bases at J; junction bases unmatched: 6. Looked up from germline, CDR1 is SGHTA and CDR2 is FQGNSA. CDR3 coding DNA: TGTGCCAGCAGCCCCGGACAGGGTGGCTATGGCTACACCTTC. Translated: CASSPGQGGYGYTF.

The chain is built from TRBV28 and TRBJ1-6; 9 nucleotides agree with TRBD1. V trimming: 7 bases; J trimming: 9 bases; junction bases outside the gene matches: 7. Germline V gene lookup returns CDR1 MDHEN and CDR2 SYDVKM. The CDR3 sequence is 14 residues long. CDR3 nucleotide sequence: TGTGCCAGCATCTCGGGACAGGGCGGTTCACCCCTCCACTTT. As protein: CASISGQGGSPLHF.

The chain combines TRBV5-4 with TRBJ1-2, with 7 bases fitting TRBD1. Per the germline V gene, CDR1 is SGHNT and CDR2 is YYREEE (reference sequence). The length of the CDR3 is 14 residues. The ends lost 3 bases at V and 4 bases at J; junction bases unmatched: 6. Here the CDR3 reads CASSSQGDSYGYTF. CDR3 in DNA: TGTGCCAGCAGCTCCCAGGGGGACTCCTATGGCTACACCTTC.

V gene TRBV24-1 combines with J gene TRBJ2-3, with D tentatively TRBD2 (5 bases). This CDR3 is built from 15 residues. CDR1 is KGHDR, CDR2 SFDVKD, per germline. V dropped 4 bases and J dropped 1 base, with 11 bases sitting between them. The chain's CDR3 is CATSERGVGTDTQYF. CDR3 nucleotide sequence: TGTGCCACCAGTGAACGGGGTGTGGGCACAGATACGCAGTATTTT.

The chain has TRBV27 and TRBJ1-1, with D hard to call. The CDR3 runs to 14 residues. Germline V gene lookup returns CDR1 MNHEY and CDR2 SMNVEV (reference sequence). Between the trimmed V and J ends, which lost 0 bases and 2 bases, there was a span of 7 bases. The CDR3 here is CASSLSDVNTEAFF. Here the CDR3 DNA reads TGTGCCAGCAGTTTATCGGACGTTAACACTGAAGCTTTCTTT.

This sequence joins TRBV9 and TRBJ1-2, with 9 positions matching TRBD1. CDR1 and CDR2 (germline): SGDLS, YYNGEE. This CDR3 has 14 residues. V shed 2 bases and J 2 bases; nucleotides not matched to a gene: 1. CDR3 in DNA: TGTGCCAGCAGCGTCGGGACAGGGAACTATGGCTACACCTTC. It codes for CASSVGTGNYGYTF.

The rearrangement joins TRBV6-5 to TRBJ1-2; maybe TRBD1 (5 bases). Germline V lookup: CDR1 MNHEY, CDR2 SVGAGI. This CDR3 is 14 amino acids long. V lost 2 bases and J lost 0, with 7 bases in between. In nucleotides, the CDR3 is TGTGCCAGCAGTTACGGACAATCTAACTATGGCTACACCTTC. It yields the protein CASSYGQSNYGYTF.

This CDR3 reads CASSVGGQGALQFF. The CDR3 coding sequence is TGTGCCAGCAGCGTAGGCGGACAGGGGGCTTTGCAGTTCTTC. The chain links TRBV9 to TRBJ2-1; 11 bases map to TRBD1. V lost 0 bases and J lost 12; bases outside the gene matches: 5. The germline gives CDR1 SGDLS, CDR2 YYNGEE. The CDR3 is 14 residues long. The whole variable domain, remainder taken from reference TRBV9 and TRBJ2-1, is DSGVTQTPKHLITATGQRVTLRCSPRSGDLSVYWYQQSLDQGLQFLIQYYNGEERAKGNILERFSAQQFPDLHSELNLSSLELGDSALYFCASSVGGQGALQFFGPGTRLTVL.